This entry is about one T cell receptor (beta chain). The repertoire was sequenced with immunoSEQ multiplex PCR; TCRdb's copy has only in-frame clones and lacks some. The sample yields fewer than 300,000 clones, approximately 90% seen once. This CDR3 contains 12 residues. V lost 4 bases and J lost 7, with 8 bases in between. Germline V CDR1 and CDR2: SGHTA, FQGTGA. The sample is drawn from a study of blood T cell repertoires in COVID-19. Background on the study: T cells, B-cell-depleted T cells, or PBMCs supplied cDNA or gDNA.

The clonotype originates from a woman in her thirties or forties with acute COVID-19. The rearrangement uses TRBV7-3 and TRBJ2-1, with no clear D. The sample consisted of PBMCs or T cells enriched from blood (not recorded which). In DNA, the CDR3 is TGTGCCAGCAGCTCAGACTCGAATGAGCAGTTCTTC. This encodes CASSSDSNEQFF. Full variable domain (rest looked up from reference TRBV7-3 and TRBJ2-1): GAGVSQTPSNKVTEKGKYVELRCDPISGHTALYWYRQSLGQGPEFLIYFQGTGAADDSGLPNDRFFAVRPEGSVSTLKIQRTERGDSAVYLCASSSDSNEQFFGPGTRLTVL.